One sample yielded the 9 T cell receptor beta chains listed below, sequenced in a study of T-cell memory formation after mild COVID-19 (dated by TCRdb to 2020 to 2022). The receptor library was made with 5' RACE. Sequencing took place on an Illumina NovaSeq 6000. In TCRdb, the public reads were trimmed at Q25 with fastp and aligned with MiXCR, with productive beta chains retained. A single entry per CDR3 protein holds the most common genes and DNA from its merged rows. The sample contains roughly 150,000 distinct CDR3 sequences, 13% to 15% of them found a single time. The ten largest make up roughly 13% of the sample. Sample: PBMCs or a T cell subset sorted from them (not recorded which). These receptors came from an adult woman who had mild COVID-19 (a few samples of this study predate the infection). The sample titles of this study are shuffled in the database, so cell type and time point are left out; the donor was told from shared clones.

This clonotype was found a few times. The DNA of the CDR3 is TGTGCCAGTAGTATAGGAGGCGGATGGGGCACTGAAGCTTTCTTT. Encoded protein: CASSIGGGWGTEAFF. J is TRBJ1-1 and V is TRBV19; D is unclear. Germline V gene sequence: CDR1 LNHDA, CDR2 SQIVND (reference sequence). Between the trimmed V and J ends, which lost 1 base and 4 bases, there was a span of 13 bases. The CDR3 covers 15 residues.

This clonotype was seen more than once but under ten times. V usage is TRBV15 and J usage is TRBJ1-1, with no clear D. The CDR3 is made up of 12 amino acids. Germline values: CDR1 LNHNV, CDR2 YYDKDF (reference sequence). The V end was cut by 5 bases, the J end by 5 bases, with 9 bases between. Here the CDR3 reads CATSPLRTEAFF. In DNA, the CDR3 is TGTGCCACCAGCCCTCTGAGGACTGAAGCTTTCTTT.

The genes are TRBV7-3 and TRBJ2-1; 10 bases map to TRBD2. This CDR3 comprises 15 residues. V trimming: 2 bases; J trimming: 9 bases; junction bases outside the gene matches: 7. Germline V CDR1 and CDR2: SGHTA, FQGTGA. CDR3 DNA: TGTGCCAGCAGCTTATCGGGGCTAGCGGGGGTTGAGCAGTTCTTC. Translated: CASSLSGLAGVEQFF.

In this sample, this clonotype turned up a few times. The chain has TRBV27 and TRBJ2-7, with TRBD2 identical over 7 bases. Germline loops: CDR1 MNHEY, CDR2 SMNVEV (reference sequence). Losses at the gene ends were 2 bases for V and 2 bases for J; bases not matched to a gene: 6. The length of the CDR3 is 15 residues. CDR3 in DNA: TGTGCCAGCAGTTTAGGCGTCGGGGGGACCTACGAGCAGTACTTC. This codes for CASSLGVGGTYEQYF.

Many counts were recorded for this clonotype. V is TRBV29-1 and J is TRBJ2-2, with 7 nucleotides matching TRBD1. V shed 6 bases and J 0 bases; nucleotides not matched to a gene: 10. This CDR3 has 16 residues. Germline lookup yields CDR1 SQVTM and CDR2 ANQGSEA. In nucleotides, the CDR3 is TGCAGCGTGGCCTCGGACAGGCTCACGAACACCGGGGAGCTGTTTTTT. Translated, it gives CSVASDRLTNTGELFF.

This chain connects TRBV4-2 to TRBJ2-6; 11 nucleotides align to TRBD2. This CDR3 spans 21 amino acids. J was trimmed by 0 bases and V by 0 bases; bases with no gene match: 10. Germline V CDR1 and CDR2: LGHNA, YNFKEQ. The CDR3 protein is CASSQELLVLAGGSGANVLTF. The CDR3 DNA follows: TGTGCCAGCAGCCAAGAACTGTTGGTGCTAGCGGGGGGCTCTGGGGCCAACGTCCTGACTTTC.

The CDR3 DNA reads TGTGCCAGCAGCGTAGAAGGGGGCGGCGGGGAGCTGTTTTTT. It yields the protein CASSVEGGGGELFF. The chain joins TRBV9 to TRBJ2-2, with TRBD1 matching over 7 bases. The CDR3 is made up of 14 amino acids. With 0 bases clipped from V and 7 bases from J, the junction kept 3 bases outside the gene matches. Germline CDR1 reads SGDLS; CDR2 reads YYNGEE.

This clonotype was found many times. The J gene is TRBJ2-3, the V gene TRBV5-6; possibly TRBD1 for D (5 bases). The CDR3 sequence is 16 residues long. Germline assignment: CDR1 SGHDT and CDR2 YYEEEE. With 4 bases removed from V and 2 bases from J, the gap between germline ends came to 17 bases. The chain's CDR3 is CASSRSGFGATDTQYF. The DNA of the CDR3 is TGTGCCAGCAGCAGGTCAGGGTTTGGGGCCACAGATACGCAGTATTTT. Supplemented by reference TRBV5-6 and TRBJ2-3, the full variable domain reads DAGVTQSPTHLIKTRGQQVTLRCSPKSGHDTVSWYQQALGQGPQFIFQYYEEEERQRGNFPDRFSGHQFPNYSSELNVNALLLGDSALYLCASSRSGFGATDTQYFGPGTRLTVL.

The gene calls are TRBV29-1 and TRBJ2-7; TRBD1 matches at 7 bases. Trimming took 4 bases from V and 3 from J; bases not matched to a gene: 9. This CDR3 region has 14 residues. Germline loops: CDR1 SQVTM, CDR2 ANQGSEA. The CDR3 is CSVVVAGGNYEQYF. The CDR3 DNA reads TGCAGCGTTGTTGTGGCAGGGGGAAACTACGAGCAGTACTTC.